This T cell receptor (beta chain) comes out of a study of T-cell memory formation after mild COVID-19. The CDR3 runs 17 residues. V lost 1 base, J lost 6 bases, and 19 bases lay in between. There are many counts of this clonotype. TCRdb fed the 5' RACE reads into MiXCR, producing one record per CDR3 protein. The sample contains approximately 150,000 distinct CDR3 sequences, over 15% of which appear only once. The chain is built from TRBV12-3 or TRBV12-4 and TRBJ2-4, with D possibly TRBD2 on 7 matching bases. Sequencing input: PBMCs or a T cell subset sorted from them (not recorded which). The receptor was isolated from an adult woman who had mild COVID-19 (a few samples of this study predate the infection). Cell type and time point are not known. CDR3 nucleotides: TGTGCCAGCAGTTTAGAGGGGGGGACCCTTGGGAGAAACATTCAGTACTTC. Amino acid sequence: CASSLEGGTLGRNIQYF.